This is a list of T cell receptor beta chains from one sample in a study of shared clonotypes between healthy human individuals. Measured with immunoSEQ multiplex PCR; TCRdb has only the in-frame clones, and not every one. Found here are millions of clones, about 95% of them singletons; the top ten hold around 0.13%. The sequencing input was naive CD4+ T cells sorted from blood. These receptors all come from a man aged 18 to 30 in good health. CDR3s include the opening cysteine and the closing phenylalanine or tryptophan. A D gene is named only where the DNA matches it firmly. A row's size may be missing; if present it is once, few, many or a size class.

TGTGCCAGCAGCCTGGGAGTGGGGGCCCAGTACGAGCAGTACTTC CASSLGVGAQYEQYF TRBJ2-7 - TRBV6-1 -
TGCAGTGCGGGACCAGGCAACGAGCAGTTCTTC CSAGPGNEQFF TRBJ2-1 - TRBV20-1 -
TGCGCCAGCAGAGTCACCGGACAGGGCTACGAGCAGTACTTC CASRVTGQGYEQYF TRBJ2-7 - TRBV5-1 TRBD1
TGTGCCAGCGGACAGGGGACTTCACCCCTCCACTTT CASGQGTSPLHF TRBJ1-6 - TRBV6-6 TRBD1
TGTGCCAGCAGTTACCCTGGCGCCTACGAGCAGTACTTC CASSYPGAYEQYF TRBJ2-7 - TRBV6-5 -
TGTGCCAGCACAATCGGGGGGCCCAGGGAGACCCAGTACTTC CASTIGGPRETQYF TRBJ2-5 - TRBV7-9 -
TGTGCCGTCGGGGAGGTAATCCAAGAGACCCAGTACTTC CAVGEVIQETQYF TRBJ2-5 once TRBV30 -
TGTGCCAGCAGCCCACGCGCGGGGGGACTTAGTGGGACAGATACGCAGTATTTT CASSPRAGGLSGTDTQYF TRBJ2-3 once TRBV7-2 TRBD2
TGTGCCAGCAGTTTACGGGTGACTGGCGCCAGCTCCTACGAGCAGTACTTC CASSLRVTGASSYEQYF TRBJ2-7 - TRBV27 -
TGTGCCAGCAGCTTAGGAGTTACCCGAATCTACAATGAGCAGTTCTTC CASSLGVTRIYNEQFF TRBJ2-1 - TRBV11-3 -
TGTGCCAGCAGCCATCGAACCGGGGAGCTGTTTTTT CASSHRTGELFF TRBJ2-2 - TRBV2 -
TGTGCCAGCAGCTTGACAGGGCGGGACACTGAAGCTTTCTTT CASSLTGRDTEAFF TRBJ1-1 once TRBV7-8 TRBD1
TGCGCCAGCCGACAGGGGGCGCACACCGGGGAGCTGTTTTTT CASRQGAHTGELFF TRBJ2-2 - TRBV4-3 TRBD1
TGTGCCAGCTCACCGCGGGATCAGCCCCAGCATTTT CASSPRDQPQHF TRBJ1-5 - TRBV18 -
TGTGCCAGCAGCTTTTCAGTGAACACTGAAGCTTTCTTT CASSFSVNTEAFF TRBJ1-1 - TRBV7-2 -
TGTGCCAGCTCACCTCAAGCCGGTCTCACCGGGGAGCTGTTTTTT CASSPQAGLTGELFF TRBJ2-2 - TRBV18 -
TGTGCCAGCAGTTTAGGACTAGCGGGGGATGAGACCCAGTACTTC CASSLGLAGDETQYF TRBJ2-5 - TRBV7-2 TRBD2
TGTGCCACCAGCAGAGACAGGGTCTCCTACGAGCAGTACTTC CATSRDRVSYEQYF TRBJ2-7 - TRBV15 -
TGTGCCAGCAGCGGGGGAGAGACCCAGTACTTC CASSGGETQYF TRBJ2-5 - TRBV7-2 -
TGTGCCAGCAGTCCGACAGGGACTAACACTGAAGCTTTCTTT CASSPTGTNTEAFF TRBJ1-1 - TRBV6-4 TRBD1
TGTGCCAGCAGCCCCGAGGGACAGGGGAATTCACCCCTCCACTTT CASSPEGQGNSPLHF TRBJ1-6 - TRBV5-4 TRBD1
TGTGCCAGCAGTTTAGTCAGCCCAAATGGCTACACCTTC CASSLVSPNGYTF TRBJ1-2 - TRBV28 -
TGTGCCAGCAGTGCCCCGGGACTAGCGGGGCCCAATGAGCAGTTCTTC CASSAPGLAGPNEQFF TRBJ2-1 - TRBV7-2 TRBD2
TGTGCCAGCAGTTTGGGTGGTGTGGGGGCACAAGAGACCCAGTACTTC CASSLGGVGAQETQYF TRBJ2-5 - TRBV28 -
TGCGCCAGTCGACCGGGACTAGCGGGGGGCGATACGCAGTATTTT CASRPGLAGGDTQYF TRBJ2-3 - TRBV10-2 TRBD2
TGTGCCAGCAGCTTAGCCCGGACTAGCGGGGGACCTTACGAGCAGTACTTC CASSLARTSGGPYEQYF TRBJ2-7 - TRBV11-2 TRBD2
TGTGCCAGCAGGGTGGGGGTCTATGGCTACACCTTC CASRVGVYGYTF TRBJ1-2 - TRBV28 -
TGCGCCAGCAGCTTGGATTCCTTGGCACCCCTCCACTTT CASSLDSLAPLHF TRBJ1-6 - TRBV5-1 -
TGTGCCAGCAGTGGTAAAGAGACCCAGTACTTC CASSGKETQYF TRBJ2-5 - TRBV25-1 -
TGTGCCAGCAGCCGGGGACAGGGTGACGGGAATTCACCCCTCCACTTT CASSRGQGDGNSPLHF TRBJ1-6 - TRBV2 TRBD1
TGTGCCAGTAACATCGGACAGGCGAGGGGATCACCCCTCCACTTT CASNIGQARGSPLHF TRBJ1-6 - TRBV19 TRBD1
TGTGCCAGCAGTTTTTTGGACAGGGCCAATCAGCCCCAGCATTTT CASSFLDRANQPQHF TRBJ1-5 - TRBV28 TRBD1
TGCGCCCACTACAGGGCCAACGTCCTGACTTTC CAHYRANVLTF TRBJ2-6 - TRBV20-1 -
TGTGCCAGCAGCTTACAAGGCTACGAGCAGTACTTC CASSLQGYEQYF TRBJ2-7 - TRBV11-2 -
TGTGCCAGCAGGGGTTCCTATAATTCACCCCTCCACTTT CASRGSYNSPLHF TRBJ1-6 once TRBV6-5 -
TGTGCCAGCGAGATCAGAGTGGGAAGCAATCAGCCCCAGCATTTT CASEIRVGSNQPQHF TRBJ1-5 - TRBV28 -
TGCGCCAGCAGTGAGTCGAGAACAGGACGCGCCGGGGAGCTGTTTTTT CASSESRTGRAGELFF TRBJ2-2 - TRBV10-2 -
TGTGCCAGCAGCCCCTACAGTACCGGGACAGGGGTGACTGAAGCTTTCTTT CASSPYSTGTGVTEAFF TRBJ1-1 once TRBV5-4 TRBD1
TGTGCCAGCAGCGCCCCCGGACCCGAAAAACTGTTTTTT CASSAPGPEKLFF TRBJ1-4 - TRBV9 -
TGTGCCATCAGTGAGTCGGTGCCGGGAGGGCCAGGTAATGAGCAGTTCTTC CAISESVPGGPGNEQFF TRBJ2-1 - TRBV10-3 TRBD2
TGTGCCAGCAGCGGGACAGGGGACCATAATTCACCCCTCCACTTT CASSGTGDHNSPLHF TRBJ1-6 - TRBV6-1 TRBD1
TGTGCCAGCAGTATTCGGGACAGGGGCTACTATGGCTACACCTTC CASSIRDRGYYGYTF TRBJ1-2 - TRBV6-1 TRBD1
TGTGCCAGCAGCCCCCTTTACGAGCAGTACTTC CASSPLYEQYF TRBJ2-7 - TRBV7-9 -
TGTGCCAGCTCACCATCGGGGGTGAATACTCAGCCCCAGCATTTT CASSPSGVNTQPQHF TRBJ1-5 - TRBV18 -